These 14 T cell receptor beta chains originate from one sample sequenced in a study of OX40 agonist ivuxolimab in advanced cancers. Here immunoSEQ multiplex PCR was the method, and the copy in TCRdb shows in-frame clones only, minus some. Of over 100,000 clones in the sample, about 93% are singletons; the top ten hold 1%. Sample: CD4+ or CD8+ T cells sorted from blood, taken in a trial of the OX40 agonist ivuxolimab. Every receptor here comes from an adult with an advanced solid tumor such as melanoma, head and neck, liver or kidney cancer.

The rearrangement joins TRBV6-5 to TRBJ1-5; tentative D call: TRBD1 (5 bases). The CDR3 spans 15 residues. The germline V gene encodes CDR1 MNHEY and CDR2 SVGAGI. Trimming removed 6 bases at V and 4 bases at J, with 16 bases between. The CDR3 loop reads CASRAGPGGNQPQHF. The CDR3 DNA reads as TGTGCCAGCAGGGCGGGACCTGGAGGAAATCAGCCCCAGCATTTT.

The chain combines TRBV5-1 with TRBJ2-1; TRBD1 matches 11 bases. The V segment lost 4 bases and the J segment 7 bases; nucleotides outside the gene matches: 4. This CDR3 has 14 residues. The germline gives CDR1 SGHRS, CDR2 YFSETQ. The CDR3 sequence: CASSGDRGKNEQFF. In DNA, the CDR3 is TGCGCCAGCAGCGGGGACAGGGGGAAAAATGAGCAGTTCTTC.

The gene calls are TRBV4-1 and TRBJ2-1; D ambiguous. The CDR3 has 16 amino acids. V dropped 4 bases and J dropped 6 bases, with 19 bases sitting between them. Germline CDR1 is MGHRA and CDR2 is YSYEKL. The CDR3 DNA reads TGCGCCAGCAGCCCATTCCCAATTATCGCGGCCAATGAGCAGTTCTTC. This encodes CASSPFPIIAANEQFF.

The genes are TRBV5-1 and TRBJ2-6; 10 bases are a match to TRBD1. The ends lost 0 bases at V and 0 bases at J; junction bases unmatched: 6. The length of the CDR3 is 19 residues. CDR1 is SGHRS and CDR2 is YFSETQ in the germline V gene. The CDR3 DNA reads TGCGCCAGCAGCTTGGGGACAGGGGGTTCTCTCTCTGGGGCCAACGTCCTGACTTTC. It encodes CASSLGTGGSLSGANVLTF.

The chain couples TRBV7-2 to TRBJ1-1, with 7 nucleotides matching TRBD1. The CDR3 runs 13 residues. The ends lost 3 bases at V and 10 bases at J; junction bases unmatched: 8. CDR1 and CDR2 from the germline V gene are SGHTA and FQGNSA. CDR3 DNA: TGTGCCAGCAGCTTCGGCAGGGGGTTGGCAGCTTTCTTT. The encoded protein is CASSFGRGLAAFF.

This clone was seen once. The genes are TRBV5-1 and TRBJ1-4; 12 bases are shared with TRBD1. This CDR3 contains 19 residues. Germline values: CDR1 SGHRS, CDR2 YFSETQ. Trimming took 4 bases from V and 4 from J; bases not matched to a gene: 14. The CDR3 bases are TGCGCCAGCAGCCGCGGCCCGGGACAGGGGGCGTTGGGTAATGAAAAACTGTTTTTT. Translation: CASSRGPGQGALGNEKLFF.

With regard to this clone: The junction shows a germline mismatch at one end, possibly a read error. This chain links TRBV5-4 with TRBJ1-1; D is perhaps TRBD1 (6 bases). The germline V gene has CDR1 SGHNT and CDR2 YYREEE (reference sequence). The CDR3 consists of 14 residues. CDR3: CASSLQQGNTEAFF. In DNA form, the CDR3 reads TGCGCCAGCAGCCTCCAACAGGGAAACACTGAAGCTTTCTTT.

The chain employs TRBV5-4 and TRBJ1-1; D gene unclear. Trimming took off 0 bases at V and 0 bases at J, with 3 bases between the two ends. Germline V gene data show CDR1 as SGHNT and CDR2 as YYREEE (reference sequence). This CDR3 is 13 amino acids long. CDR3 bases: TGTGCCAGCAGCTTGGGTATGAACACTGAAGCTTTCTTT. Translated: CASSLGMNTEAFF.

The chain couples TRBV19 to TRBJ2-7, with D perhaps assigned TRBD1 or TRBD2 (6 bases each). In germline, CDR1 is LNHDA, CDR2 SQIVND (reference sequence). Trimming left V 1 base short and J 5 bases short, with 18 bases between. The CDR3 loop spans 16 amino acids. In DNA form, the CDR3 reads TGTGCCAGTAGTATAGGGCTGCAGGGGAGGTTGAACGAGCAGTACTTC. It codes for CASSIGLQGRLNEQYF.

The chain employs TRBV7-2 and TRBJ2-5; 7 bases fit TRBD1. The J call may be mistaken, given a closer DNA end match to TRBJ2-7. This CDR3 spans 15 amino acids. Germline V lookup: CDR1 SGHTA, CDR2 FQGNSA. CDR3 sequence reads: CASSLTGVDSYEQYF. DNA for the CDR3: TGTGCCAGCAGCTTAACAGGGGTCGATAGCTACGAGCAGTACTTC.

The chain uses TRBV28 and TRBJ2-5; TRBD2 matches 14 bases. Germline-derived CDR1 and CDR2 are MDHEN and SYDVKM. The CDR3 is made up of 18 amino acids. V gave up 4 bases and J gave up 5 bases; unmatched junction bases: 12. The chain's CDR3 is CASSSGTSGGTLSETQYF. CDR3 in DNA: TGTGCCAGCAGTTCAGGGACTAGCGGGGGCACCTTATCGGAGACCCAGTACTTC.

The chain links TRBV29-1 to TRBJ2-5; TRBD2 matches at 12 bases. Germline lookup yields CDR1 SQVTM and CDR2 ANQGSEA. The CDR3 consists of 14 residues. J gave up 5 bases and V 5 bases, and 6 bases lay outside the gene matches. In nucleotides, the CDR3 is TGCAGCGTTTCTGGACTAGCGGGGTGGGAGACCCAGTACTTC. Translation: CSVSGLAGWETQYF.

The chain recombines TRBV7-2 with TRBJ1-1; no definite D call. Trimming stripped 3 bases from V and 5 bases from J, with 7 bases between. The germline CDR1 and CDR2 sequences are SGHTA and FQGNSA. The CDR3 runs to 12 residues. The CDR3 nucleotides read TGTGCCAGCAGCTTCGGGGATACTGAAGCTTTCTTT. It codes for CASSFGDTEAFF.

This sequence joins TRBV10-3 and TRBJ1-1; possible D gene TRBD1, 5 bases. The CDR3 consists of 14 residues. V was trimmed by 10 bases and J by 4 bases, leaving 19 bases between them. The germline CDR1 and CDR2 sequences are ENHRY and SYGVKD. The CDR3 here is CATRTRAGPTEAFF. CDR3 nucleotides: TGTGCCACCCGAACGAGGGCAGGGCCCACTGAAGCTTTCTTT.